This TCR beta chain derives from a study of siplizumab effects on memory and regulatory T cells. Regarding the study as a whole: Major contributors to the alloresponse seemed to be naive T cells, which also appeared more diverse than memory cells.

The CDR3 spans 16 residues. Germline CDR1 reads ENHRY; CDR2 reads SYGVKD. V was pared by 7 bases and J by 2 bases, with 4 bases of the junction left unmatched. As to this clone: Its antigen is undetermined.

This table comes from immunoSEQ multiplex PCR, and its TCRdb copy is limited to in-frame clones, with some not included. The sample has tens of thousands of clones, 94% seen once; the top ten hold around 0.3%. This clonotype originated in a human donor in good health. Specimen: non-Treg CD4+ T cells sorted from blood. The chain joins TRBV10-3 to TRBJ2-1; TRBD2 aligns across 14 bases. The CDR3, as DNA: TGTGCCATCAAAGAGACTAGCGGGGGGGCCTACAATGAGCAGTTCTTC. Amino acid sequence: CAIKETSGGAYNEQFF.